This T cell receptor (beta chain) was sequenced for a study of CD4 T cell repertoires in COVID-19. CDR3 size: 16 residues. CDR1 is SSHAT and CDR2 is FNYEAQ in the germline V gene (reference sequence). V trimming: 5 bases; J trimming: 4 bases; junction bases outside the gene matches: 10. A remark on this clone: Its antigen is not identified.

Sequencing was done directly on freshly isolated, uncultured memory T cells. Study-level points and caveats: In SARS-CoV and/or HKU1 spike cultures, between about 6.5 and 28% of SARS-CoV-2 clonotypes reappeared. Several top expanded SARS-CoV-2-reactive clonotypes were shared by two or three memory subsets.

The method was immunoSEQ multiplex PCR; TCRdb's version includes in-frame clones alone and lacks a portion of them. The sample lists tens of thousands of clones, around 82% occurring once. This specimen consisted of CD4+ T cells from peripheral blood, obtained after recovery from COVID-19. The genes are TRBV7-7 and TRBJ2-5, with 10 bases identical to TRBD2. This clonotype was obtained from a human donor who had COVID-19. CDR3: CASSPSTSGRAETQYF. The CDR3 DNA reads TGTGCCAGCAGCCCATCGACTAGCGGGCGAGCAGAGACCCAGTACTTC. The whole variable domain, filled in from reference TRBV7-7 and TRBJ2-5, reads GAGVSQSPRYKVTKRGQDVTLRCDPISSHATLYWYQQALGQGPEFLTYFNYEAQPDKSGLPSDRFSAERPEGSISTLTIQRTEQRDSAMYRCASSPSTSGRAETQYFGPGTRLLVL.